One and the same sample provided the 27 T cell receptor beta chains below, sequenced in a study of shared clonotypes between healthy human individuals. Generated by immunoSEQ multiplex PCR, the TCRdb table keeps only in-frame clones and is missing some. This sample yields roughly 500,000 clones, of which approximately 80% are seen a single time; around 13% belongs to the top ten. The specimen sequenced was PBMCs. These receptors all come from a woman aged 40-49 years in good health. Some clones in this sample may be carry-over from other donors' samples.

This clone was seen just once. This chain joins TRBV28 and TRBJ2-7; 10 bases line up with TRBD2. This CDR3 spans 12 amino acids. Germline CDR1 is MDHEN and CDR2 is SYDVKM. The V gene end was trimmed by 7 bases and the J gene end by 4 bases; junction bases not matched to a gene: 1. CDR3 in amino acids: CASTSGRYEQYF. The DNA of the CDR3 is TGTGCCAGCACTAGCGGGAGATACGAGCAGTACTTC. Filled out from reference TRBV28 and TRBJ2-7, the complete variable domain reads DVKVTQSSRYLVKRTGEKVFLECVQDMDHENMFWYRQDPGLGLRLIYFSYDVKMKEKGDIPEGYSVSREKKERFSLILESASTNQTSMYLCASTSGRYEQYFGPGTRLTVT.

This chain uses TRBV5-1 with TRBJ2-5; D is perhaps TRBD1 (5 bases). The CDR3 spans 15 residues. Trimming took off 4 bases at V and 5 bases at J, with 18 bases between the two ends. Germline CDR1 SGHRS, CDR2 YFSETQ. This CDR3 is CASSVFTGDSETQYF. For the CDR3, the DNA is TGCGCCAGCAGCGTATTTACAGGTGACTCGGAGACCCAGTACTTC.

The chain employs TRBV9 and TRBJ2-7; no firm D call. With 3 bases removed from V and 0 bases from J, the gap between germline ends came to 10 bases. CDR1 is SGDLS, CDR2 YYNGEE, per germline. CDR3 length: 14 amino acids. The CDR3 is CASSGDPSSYEQYF. CDR3 DNA: TGTGCCAGCAGCGGGGATCCGAGCTCCTACGAGCAGTACTTC.

The chain recombines TRBV11-2 with TRBJ2-7; D is unclear. The CDR3 is 16 amino acids. Germline CDR1 and CDR2: SGHAT and FQNNGV. V gave up 5 bases and J gave up 3 bases, with 20 bases separating them. The chain's CDR3 is CASSPGRQGGLYEQYF. The CDR3 region has the DNA TGTGCCAGCAGCCCGGGCAGACAAGGCGGTCTCTACGAGCAGTACTTC.

The gene calls are TRBV7-3 and TRBJ2-1; 12 bases line up with TRBD2. With V trimmed by 3 bases and J by 1 base, 10 bases remained unmatched. There are 19 residues in the CDR3. Germline assignment: CDR1 SGHTA and CDR2 FQGTGA. CDR3 residues: CASSLTSGGFIESYNEQFF. CDR3 sequence (DNA): TGTGCCAGCAGCTTGACTAGCGGGGGATTTATTGAGTCCTACAATGAGCAGTTCTTC.

The chain recombines TRBV7-9 with TRBJ1-1; D may be TRBD1 (5 bases). Germline V gene sequence: CDR1 SEHNR, CDR2 FQNEAQ (reference sequence). This CDR3 is 17 amino acids long. The V end lost 1 base, the J end lost 3 bases, and 18 bases lay between the germline ends. The CDR3 DNA is TGTGCCAGCAGCTTAGGGTGGACAATAACTTCCGACACTGAAGCTTTCTTT. Amino acids: CASSLGWTITSDTEAFF.

This clone was detected only a few times. The sample contains more than one DNA sequence encoding this CDR3. This sequence joins TRBV7-3 and TRBJ1-1; D is ambiguous. Germline V gene sequence: CDR1 SGHTA, CDR2 FQGTGA. Trimming stripped 1 base from V and 0 bases from J, with 3 bases between. The CDR3 has 13 residues. The CDR3: CASSLNVNTEAFF. The DNA for the CDR3 is TGTGCCAGCAGCTTAAACGTGAACACTGAAGCTTTCTTT.

The chain carries TRBV10-2 and TRBJ2-1; D may be TRBD2 (5 bases). CDR3 size: 16 residues. Trimming pared 1 base from V and 6 bases from J, leaving 16 bases between. Germline V lookup: CDR1 WSHSY, CDR2 SAAADI. The CDR3 spells CASSEFTGRSGNEQFF. The CDR3 region has the DNA TGCGCCAGCAGTGAGTTCACTGGGAGATCGGGCAATGAGCAGTTCTTC.

The V gene is TRBV19, the J gene TRBJ1-4; D possibly corresponds to TRBD1 (6 bases). V was pared by 10 bases and J by 2 bases, with 17 bases between. There are 15 residues in the CDR3. The germline gives CDR1 LNHDA, CDR2 SQIVND (reference sequence). For the CDR3, the DNA is TGTGCCACCCGGGACAACCCAGGGACTAATGAAAAACTGTTTTTT. Translation: CATRDNPGTNEKLFF.

This clone was counted only a few times. The CDR3 DNA sequence: TGTGCCAGCAGCTTATATCAGCCCCAGCATTTT. Its translation: CASSLYQPQHF. The chain is built from TRBV7-3 and TRBJ1-5; D call uncertain. Trimming stripped 2 bases from V and 5 bases from J, with 1 base between. Germline V CDR1 and CDR2: SGHTA, FQGTGA. The CDR3 is made up of 11 amino acids. Full variable domain (remainder filled in from reference TRBV7-3 and TRBJ1-5): GAGVSQTPSNKVTEKGKYVELRCDPISGHTALYWYRQSLGQGPEFLIYFQGTGAADDSGLPNDRFFAVRPEGSVSTLKIQRTERGDSAVYLCASSLYQPQHFGDGTRLSIL.

V is TRBV7-6 and J is TRBJ2-1, with TRBD1 as a possible D gene (6 bases). Trimming removed 2 bases at V and 5 bases at J, with 10 bases between. The CDR3 has 14 amino acids. Germline lookup yields CDR1 SGHVS and CDR2 FNYEAQ. The CDR3 sequence is CASSLHRVNNEQFF. As DNA, the CDR3 is TGTGCCAGCAGCTTACACAGGGTAAACAATGAGCAGTTCTTC.

V gene TRBV6-6 combines with J gene TRBJ2-5; 9 bases are a match to TRBD1. This CDR3 has 14 amino acids. Germline CDR1 is MNHNY and CDR2 is SVGAGI (reference sequence). V lost 4 bases to trimming and J lost 11 bases; unmatched junction nucleotides: 11. The CDR3 region has the DNA TGTGCCAGCAGTTTGGGACAGGGCTCCGTTGAGCAGTACTTC. Its protein is CASSLGQGSVEQYF.

The CDR3 DNA is TGTGCCAGCTCGACAGGGAGTTCTGGAAACACCATATATTTT. This codes for CASSTGSSGNTIYF. J is TRBJ1-3 and V is TRBV18, with 7 bases identical to TRBD1. The CDR3 has 14 amino acids. Germline CDR1 is KGHSH and CDR2 is LQKENI. The trim removed 6 bases at V and 1 base at J, leaving 3 bases unmatched.

This clone was seen a single time. The rearrangement joins TRBV11-2 to TRBJ2-1, with 11 positions matching TRBD2. The CDR3 sequence is 14 residues long. J lost 9 bases, V lost 5 bases, and 6 bases had no gene match. Germline CDR1 SGHAT, CDR2 FQNNGV. The CDR3 sequence is CASSLTGTSGEQFF. The CDR3 nucleotides read TGTGCCAGCAGCCTTACCGGGACTAGCGGTGAGCAGTTCTTC.

This chain connects TRBV10-1 to TRBJ2-2; D call uncertain. The CDR3 is 17 residues long. Looked up from germline, CDR1 is WNHNN and CDR2 is SYGVQD (reference sequence). Trimming removed 6 bases from V and 1 base from J, with 18 bases in between. The CDR3 protein is CASSQNSPGGNTGELFF. DNA of the CDR3: TGCGCCAGCAGCCAAAATTCCCCAGGCGGGAACACCGGGGAGCTGTTTTTT.

The genes are TRBV2 and TRBJ2-5, with TRBD2 identical over 9 bases. V lost 4 bases to trimming and J lost 2 bases; unmatched junction nucleotides: 5. This CDR3 has 15 residues. Germline values: CDR1 SNHLY, CDR2 FYNNEI. The CDR3 DNA follows: TGTGCCAGCAGTGGCGCGACTAGCGGACAAGAGACCCAGTACTTC. Amino acids: CASSGATSGQETQYF.

The V call is TRBV7-8, the J call TRBJ1-1; no reliable D call. V dropped 5 bases and J dropped 9 bases, with 16 bases sitting between them. Looked up from germline, CDR1 is SGHVS and CDR2 is FQNEAQ. This CDR3 is 13 amino acids long. This CDR3 is CASSPSMDGKAFF. CDR3 DNA sequence: TGTGCCAGCAGCCCCAGCATGGATGGGAAAGCTTTCTTT.

The chain uses TRBV5-1 and TRBJ2-5; tentatively, D is TRBD1 (5 bases). CDR1 and CDR2 (germline): SGHRS, YFSETQ. Trimming shortened V by 0 bases and J by 0 bases, and 6 bases separated the two germline ends. There are 14 residues in the CDR3. The CDR3 DNA sequence: TGCGCCAGCAGCTTGGAGGGGAACCAAGAGACCCAGTACTTC. Amino acid sequence: CASSLEGNQETQYF.

The chain recombines TRBV11-1 with TRBJ2-5; no clear D. The germline gives CDR1 SGHAT, CDR2 FQDESV (reference sequence). The length of the CDR3 is 13 residues. The ends were cut back, 5 bases at V and 4 bases at J, with 11 bases in the middle. The CDR3 is CASSPGGRETQYF. The CDR3 bases are TGTGCCAGCAGCCCAGGTGGACGAGAGACCCAGTACTTC.

This clone was counted only a few times. The chain carries TRBV9 and TRBJ2-2; TRBD2 matches at 13 bases. Germline V gene sequence: CDR1 SGDLS, CDR2 YYNGEE. V was clipped by 7 bases and J by 1 base; unmatched bases: 7. The CDR3 contains 17 residues. The CDR3 region has the DNA TGTGCCAGCGGGACTAGCGGGATATGGTTGAACACCGGGGAGCTGTTTTTT. This sequence encodes CASGTSGIWLNTGELFF.

The chain carries TRBV6-6 and TRBJ1-5; 11 bases map to TRBD1. This CDR3 has 15 residues. The J segment lost 7 bases and the V segment lost 2 bases, leaving 4 bases of the junction unmatched. CDR1 is MNHNY, CDR2 SVGAGI, per germline (reference sequence). The CDR3 nucleotides read TGTGCCAGCAGTTACACTGGGACAGGGGGACAGCCCCAGCATTTT. As protein: CASSYTGTGGQPQHF.

The rearrangement uses TRBV7-6 and TRBJ2-7, with 9 bases that match TRBD1. The germline CDR1 and CDR2 sequences are SGHVS and FNYEAQ. The CDR3 spans 13 residues. V lost 5 bases, J lost 3 bases, and 2 bases stayed unmatched. In DNA form, the CDR3 reads TGTGCCAGCAGCGCGACAGGGGGCTACGAGCAGTACTTC. Its protein is CASSATGGYEQYF.

As for this clone: Different DNA sequences within this sample yield the same CDR3. This chain uses TRBV15 with TRBJ2-7, with D perhaps TRBD2 (6 bases). CDR1 is LNHNV and CDR2 is YYDKDF in the germline V gene (reference sequence). The CDR3 is made up of 14 amino acids. Trimming shortened V by 2 bases and J by 1 base, and 9 bases separated the two germline ends. The CDR3 loop is CATSRTGTSYEQYF. CDR3 nucleotide sequence: TGTGCCACCAGCAGAACCGGGACTTCCTACGAGCAGTACTTC.

In DNA, the CDR3 is TGTGCCAGCAGCTTATTGTCTCCGAACTATGGCTACACCTTC. Translating it yields CASSLLSPNYGYTF. The chain joins TRBV11-2 to TRBJ1-2; no firm D call. Looked up from germline, CDR1 is SGHAT and CDR2 is FQNNGV. Between the trimmed V and J ends, which lost 2 bases and 2 bases, there was a span of 9 bases. The CDR3 is made up of 14 amino acids.

As for this clone: A read error may explain this, as a much larger clone is one base away. The chain joins TRBV10-3 to TRBJ2-2; TRBD2 agrees at 10 bases. The CDR3 length is 14 residues. The germline gives CDR1 ENHRY, CDR2 SYGVKD. V shed 5 bases and J 3 bases; nucleotides not matched to a gene: 0. The CDR3 DNA sequence: TGTGCCATCAGTAGCGGGAGGGACACCGGGGAGCTGTTTTTT. This encodes CAISSGRDTGELFF.

Concerning this clone: The junction departs from the called germline gene at one end, perhaps through a read error. V is TRBV7-7 and J is TRBJ2-2; 8 positions match TRBD1. Looked up from germline, CDR1 is SSHAT and CDR2 is FNYEAQ (reference sequence). CDR3 length: 17 amino acids. The CDR3 sequence is CASSTGQGRVNTGELFF. Here the CDR3 DNA reads TGTGCTAGCAGCACCGGACAGGGCCGAGTGAACACCGGGGAGCTGTTTTTT.

The chain combines TRBV2 with TRBJ2-1; D call uncertain. CDR3 size: 15 residues. V shed 8 bases and J shed 0 bases, with 14 bases lying between them. From germline, CDR1 is SNHLY and CDR2 FYNNEI. The CDR3 is CASAIQVSSYNEQFF. The CDR3 DNA is TGTGCCAGCGCGATCCAGGTGAGCTCCTACAATGAGCAGTTCTTC.